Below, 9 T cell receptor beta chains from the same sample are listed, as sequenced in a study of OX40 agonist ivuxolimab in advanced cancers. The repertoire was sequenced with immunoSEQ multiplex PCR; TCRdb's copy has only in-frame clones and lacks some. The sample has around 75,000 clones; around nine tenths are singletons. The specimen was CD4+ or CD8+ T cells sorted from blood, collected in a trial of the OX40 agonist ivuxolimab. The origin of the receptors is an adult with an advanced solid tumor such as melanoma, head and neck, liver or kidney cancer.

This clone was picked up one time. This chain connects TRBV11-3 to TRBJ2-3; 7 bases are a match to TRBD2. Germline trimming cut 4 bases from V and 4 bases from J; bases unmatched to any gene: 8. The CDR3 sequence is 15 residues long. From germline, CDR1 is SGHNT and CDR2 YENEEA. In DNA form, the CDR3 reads TGTGCCAGCAGCTGGGGGAGGGGAGCGTCAGATACGCAGTATTTT. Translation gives CASSWGRGASDTQYF.

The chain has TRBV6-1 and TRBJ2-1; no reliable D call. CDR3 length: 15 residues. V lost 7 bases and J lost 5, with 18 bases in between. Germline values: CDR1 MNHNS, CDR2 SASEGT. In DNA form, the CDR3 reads TGTGCCAGCATATCGTTAACGGAGTTCCACAATGAGCAGTTCTTC. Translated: CASISLTEFHNEQFF.

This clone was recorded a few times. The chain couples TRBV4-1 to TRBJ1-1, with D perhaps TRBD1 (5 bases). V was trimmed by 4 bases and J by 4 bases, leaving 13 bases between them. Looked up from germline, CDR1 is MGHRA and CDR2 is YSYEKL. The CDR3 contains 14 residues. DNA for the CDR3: TGCGCCAGCAGCCCCCCCACAGGTGGCACTGAAGCTTTCTTT. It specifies CASSPPTGGTEAFF.

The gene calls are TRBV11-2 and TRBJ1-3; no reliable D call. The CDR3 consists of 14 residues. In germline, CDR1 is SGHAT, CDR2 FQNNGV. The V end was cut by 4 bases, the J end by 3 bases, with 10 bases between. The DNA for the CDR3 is TGTGCCAGCAGCTCCGCCGCCAGTGGAAACACCATATATTTT. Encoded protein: CASSSAASGNTIYF.

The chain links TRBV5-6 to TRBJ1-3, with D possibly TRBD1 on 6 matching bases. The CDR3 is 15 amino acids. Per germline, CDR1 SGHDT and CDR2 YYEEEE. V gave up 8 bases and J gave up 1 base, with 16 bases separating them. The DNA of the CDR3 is TGTGCCAGTGCAGGGGCCCTGAATTCTGGAAACACCATATATTTT. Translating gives CASAGALNSGNTIYF. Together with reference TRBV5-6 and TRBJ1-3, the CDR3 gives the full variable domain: DAGVTQSPTHLIKTRGQQVTLRCSPKSGHDTVSWYQQALGQGPQFIFQYYEEEERQRGNFPDRFSGHQFPNYSSELNVNALLLGDSALYLCASAGALNSGNTIYFGEGSWLTVV.

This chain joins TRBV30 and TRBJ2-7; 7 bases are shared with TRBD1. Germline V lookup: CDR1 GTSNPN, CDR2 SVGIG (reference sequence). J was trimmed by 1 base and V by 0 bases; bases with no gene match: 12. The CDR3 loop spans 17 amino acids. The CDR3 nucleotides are TGTGCCTGGAGTGTATGGGCCCAGGGACAGTCTTCCTACGAGCAGTACTTC. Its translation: CAWSVWAQGQSSYEQYF.

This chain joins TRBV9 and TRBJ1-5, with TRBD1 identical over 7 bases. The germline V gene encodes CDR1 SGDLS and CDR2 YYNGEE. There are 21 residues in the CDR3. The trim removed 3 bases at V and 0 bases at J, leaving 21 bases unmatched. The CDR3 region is CASSALPPLDRRVYSNQPQHF. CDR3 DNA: TGTGCCAGCAGCGCCCTCCCCCCCCTGGACAGGCGCGTTTATAGCAATCAGCCCCAGCATTTT.

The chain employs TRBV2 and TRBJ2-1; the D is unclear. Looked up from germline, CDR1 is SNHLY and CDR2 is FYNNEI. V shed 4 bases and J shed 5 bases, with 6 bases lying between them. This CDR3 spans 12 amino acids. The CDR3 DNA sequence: TGTGCCAGCAGTGGTCTTAACAATGAGCAGTTCTTC. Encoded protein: CASSGLNNEQFF.

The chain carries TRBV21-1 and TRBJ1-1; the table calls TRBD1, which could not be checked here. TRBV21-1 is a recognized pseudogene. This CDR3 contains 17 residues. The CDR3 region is CASSTEDSHPMNTEAFF. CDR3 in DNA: TGTGCCAGCAGCACAGAGGACAGCCACCCCATGAACACTGAAGCTTTCTTT.